This TCR beta chain was profiled in a study of naive and memory T cell subsets. Findings and caveats of the study: Tuberculin site TCR excess was interpreted as type IV hypersensitivity infiltration.

This clonotype was observed a handful of times. Its specificity is unknown. Stated treatment: skin biopsy from PPD injection site in Mantoux-positive individual. A UMI-containing oligonucleotide was joined by 3' ligation to the TCR cDNA template. Amplification of ligated cDNA took four PCR rounds with SP2 and nested alpha and beta constant primers. TCRdb re-called the UMI-ligation and nested PCR reads through MiXCR, storing one row per CDR3 protein. The profile shows some 30,000 distinct CDR3 sequences, about 6.9% of them singletons. The V gene's germline CDR1 is LNHDA and CDR2 SQIVND (reference sequence). The CDR3 runs 17 residues. Trimming at V came to 3 bases and at J to 5 bases, leaving 10 bases not matched to a gene.

This sequence originates from an adult in good health. The specimen was skin, collected from a tuberculin skin test site. The V gene is TRBV19, the J gene TRBJ2-1; the match to TRBD2 covers 10 bases. The CDR3 sequence: CASSIFASGGLNNEQFF. CDR3 DNA: TGTGCCAGTAGTATTTTCGCTAGCGGGGGCCTCAACAATGAGCAGTTCTTC. The full variable domain, its missing parts supplied by reference TRBV19 and TRBJ2-1, is DGGITQSPKYLFRKEGQNVTLSCEQNLNHDAMYWYRQDPGQGLRLIYYSQIVNDFQKGDIAEGYSVSREKKESFPLTVTSAQKNPTAFYLCASSIFASGGLNNEQFFGPGTRLTVL.